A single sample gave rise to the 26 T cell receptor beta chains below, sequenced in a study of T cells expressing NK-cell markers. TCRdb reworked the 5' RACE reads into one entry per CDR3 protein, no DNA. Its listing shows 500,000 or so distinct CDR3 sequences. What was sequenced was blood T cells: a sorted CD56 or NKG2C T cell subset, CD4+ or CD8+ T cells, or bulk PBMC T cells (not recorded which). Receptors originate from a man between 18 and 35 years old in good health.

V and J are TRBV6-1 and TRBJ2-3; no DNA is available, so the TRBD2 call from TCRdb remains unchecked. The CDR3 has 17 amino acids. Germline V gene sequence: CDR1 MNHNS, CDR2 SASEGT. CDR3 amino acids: CASSESSGRVRTDTQYF.

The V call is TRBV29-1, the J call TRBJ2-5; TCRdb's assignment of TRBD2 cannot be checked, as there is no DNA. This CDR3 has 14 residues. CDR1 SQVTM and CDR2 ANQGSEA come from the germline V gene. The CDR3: CSVAPGGGVETQYF.

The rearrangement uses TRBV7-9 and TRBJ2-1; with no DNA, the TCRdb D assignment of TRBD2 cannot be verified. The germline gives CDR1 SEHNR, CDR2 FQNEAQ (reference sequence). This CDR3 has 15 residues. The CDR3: CASSPRAGDHNEQFF.

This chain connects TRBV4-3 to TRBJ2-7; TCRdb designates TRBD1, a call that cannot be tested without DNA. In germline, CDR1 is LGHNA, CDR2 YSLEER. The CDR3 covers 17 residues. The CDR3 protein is CASSPDRETGTLYEQYF.

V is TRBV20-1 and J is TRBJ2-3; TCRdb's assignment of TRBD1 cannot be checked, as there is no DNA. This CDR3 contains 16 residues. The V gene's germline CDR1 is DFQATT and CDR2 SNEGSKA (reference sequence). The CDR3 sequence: CSARELTRWGLDTQYF.

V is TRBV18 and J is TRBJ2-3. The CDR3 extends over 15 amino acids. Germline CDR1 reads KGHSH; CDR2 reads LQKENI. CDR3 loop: CASSPLPASTDTQYF.

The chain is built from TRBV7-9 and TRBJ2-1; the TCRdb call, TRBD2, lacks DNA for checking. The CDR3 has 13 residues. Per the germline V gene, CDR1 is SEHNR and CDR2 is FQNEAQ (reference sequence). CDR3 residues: CASSLGLGGEQFF.

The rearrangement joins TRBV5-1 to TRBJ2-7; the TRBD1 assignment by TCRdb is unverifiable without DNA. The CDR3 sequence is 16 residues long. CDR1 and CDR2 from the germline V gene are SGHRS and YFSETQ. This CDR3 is CASSLLASSPSYEQYF.

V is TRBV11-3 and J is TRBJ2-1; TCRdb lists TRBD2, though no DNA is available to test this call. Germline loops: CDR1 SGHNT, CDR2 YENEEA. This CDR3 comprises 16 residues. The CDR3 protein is CASSQPLTSLYNEQFF. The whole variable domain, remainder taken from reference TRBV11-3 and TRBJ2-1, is EAGVVQSPRYKIIEKKQPVAFWCNPISGHNTLYWYLQNLGQGPELLIRYENEEAVDDSQLPKDRFSAERLKGVDSTLKIQPAELGDSAVYLCASSQPLTSLYNEQFFGPGTRLTVL.

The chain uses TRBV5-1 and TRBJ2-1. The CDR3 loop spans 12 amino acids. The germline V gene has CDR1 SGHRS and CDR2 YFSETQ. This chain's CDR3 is CASSLVSYEQFF.

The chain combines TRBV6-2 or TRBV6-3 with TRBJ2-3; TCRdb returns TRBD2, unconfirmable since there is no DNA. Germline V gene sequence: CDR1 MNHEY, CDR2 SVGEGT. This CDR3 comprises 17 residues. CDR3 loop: CASSYRGLAGSTDTQYF.

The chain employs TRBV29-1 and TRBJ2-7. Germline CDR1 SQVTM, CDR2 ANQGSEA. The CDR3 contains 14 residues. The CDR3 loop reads CSVEADKSSYEQYF.

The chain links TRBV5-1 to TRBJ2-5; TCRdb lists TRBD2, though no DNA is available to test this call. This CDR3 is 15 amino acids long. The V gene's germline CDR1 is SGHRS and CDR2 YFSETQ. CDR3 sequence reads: CASSRWEAAQETQYF.

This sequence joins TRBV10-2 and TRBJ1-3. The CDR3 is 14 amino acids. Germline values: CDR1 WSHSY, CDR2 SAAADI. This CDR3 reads CASRSQGSGNTIYF.

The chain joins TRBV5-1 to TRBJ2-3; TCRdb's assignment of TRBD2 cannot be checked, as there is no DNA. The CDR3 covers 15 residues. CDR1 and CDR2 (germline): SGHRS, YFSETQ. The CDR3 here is CASSLRTPRADTQYF.

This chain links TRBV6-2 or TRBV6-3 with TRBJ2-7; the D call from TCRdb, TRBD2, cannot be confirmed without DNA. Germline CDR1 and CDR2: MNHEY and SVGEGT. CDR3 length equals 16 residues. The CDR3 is CASSRGSSGSSYEQYF.

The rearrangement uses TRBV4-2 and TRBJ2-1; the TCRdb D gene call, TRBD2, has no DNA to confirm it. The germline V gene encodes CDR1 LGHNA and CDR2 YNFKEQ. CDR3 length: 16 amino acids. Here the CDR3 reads CASSQGPSGSYNEQFF.

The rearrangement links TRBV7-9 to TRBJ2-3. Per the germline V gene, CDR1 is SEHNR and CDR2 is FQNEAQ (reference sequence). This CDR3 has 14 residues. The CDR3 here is CASSLVGGTDTQYF. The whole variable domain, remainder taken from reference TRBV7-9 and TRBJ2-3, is DTGVSQNPRHKITKRGQNVTFRCDPISEHNRLYWYRQTLGQGPEFLTYFQNEAQLEKSRLLSDRFSAERPKGSFSTLEIQRTEQGDSAMYLCASSLVGGTDTQYFGPGTRLTVL.

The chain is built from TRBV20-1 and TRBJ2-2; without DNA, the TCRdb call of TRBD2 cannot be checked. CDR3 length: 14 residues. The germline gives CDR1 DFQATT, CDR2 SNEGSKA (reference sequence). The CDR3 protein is CSARRGGSTGELFF.

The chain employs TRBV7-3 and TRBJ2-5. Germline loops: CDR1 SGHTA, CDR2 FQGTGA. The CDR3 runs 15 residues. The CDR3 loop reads CASSLSPEGWGTQYF.

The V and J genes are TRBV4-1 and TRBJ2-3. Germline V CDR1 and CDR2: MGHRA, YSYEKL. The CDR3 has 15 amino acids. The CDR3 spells CASSQVDGPPDTQYF.

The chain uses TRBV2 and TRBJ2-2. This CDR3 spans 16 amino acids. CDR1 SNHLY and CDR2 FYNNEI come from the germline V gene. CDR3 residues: CASSDWTSREPGELFF.

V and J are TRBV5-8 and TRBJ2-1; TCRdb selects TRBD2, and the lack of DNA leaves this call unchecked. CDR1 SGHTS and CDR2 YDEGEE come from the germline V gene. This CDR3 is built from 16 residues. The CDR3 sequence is CASSGWGTSDYNEQFF.

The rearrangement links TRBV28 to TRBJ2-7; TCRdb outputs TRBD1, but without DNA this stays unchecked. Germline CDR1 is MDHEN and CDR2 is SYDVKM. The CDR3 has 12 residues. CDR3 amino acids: CASSVMTDEQYF.

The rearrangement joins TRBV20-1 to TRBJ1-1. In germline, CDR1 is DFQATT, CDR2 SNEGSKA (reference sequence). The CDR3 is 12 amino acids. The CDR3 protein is CSASDKNTEAFF.

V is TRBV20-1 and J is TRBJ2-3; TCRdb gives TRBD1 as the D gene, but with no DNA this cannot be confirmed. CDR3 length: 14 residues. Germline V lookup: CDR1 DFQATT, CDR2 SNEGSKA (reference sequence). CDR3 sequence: CSAKSPYHTDTQYF.